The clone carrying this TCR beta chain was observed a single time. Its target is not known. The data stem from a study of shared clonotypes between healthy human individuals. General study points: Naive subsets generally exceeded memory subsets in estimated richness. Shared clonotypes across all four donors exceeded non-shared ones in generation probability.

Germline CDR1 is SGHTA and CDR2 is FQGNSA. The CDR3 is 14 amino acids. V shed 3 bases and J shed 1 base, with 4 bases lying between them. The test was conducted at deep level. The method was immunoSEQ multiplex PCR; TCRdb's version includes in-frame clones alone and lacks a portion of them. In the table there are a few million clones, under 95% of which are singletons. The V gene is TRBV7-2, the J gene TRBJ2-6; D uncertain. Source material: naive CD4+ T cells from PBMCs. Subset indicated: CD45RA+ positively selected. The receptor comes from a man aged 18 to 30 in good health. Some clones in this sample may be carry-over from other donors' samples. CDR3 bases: TGTGCCAGCAGCTTTTCTTCTGGGGCCAACGTCCTGACTTTC. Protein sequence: CASSFSSGANVLTF. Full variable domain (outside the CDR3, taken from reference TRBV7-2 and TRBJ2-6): GAGVSQSPSNKVTEKGKDVELRCDPISGHTALYWYRQSLGQGLEFLIYFQGNSAPDKSGLPSDRFSAERTGGSVSTLTIQRTQQEDSAVYLCASSFSSGANVLTFGAGSRLTVL.